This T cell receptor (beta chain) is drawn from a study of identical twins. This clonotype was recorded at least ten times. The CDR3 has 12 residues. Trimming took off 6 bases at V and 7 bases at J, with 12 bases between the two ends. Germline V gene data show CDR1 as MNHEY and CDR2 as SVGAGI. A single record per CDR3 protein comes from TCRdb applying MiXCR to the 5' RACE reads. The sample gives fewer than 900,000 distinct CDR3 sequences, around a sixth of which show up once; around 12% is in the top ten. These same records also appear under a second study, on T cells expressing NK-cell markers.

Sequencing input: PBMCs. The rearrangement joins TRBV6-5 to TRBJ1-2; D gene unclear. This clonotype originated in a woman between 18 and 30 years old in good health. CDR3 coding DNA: TGTGCCAGCAGCGGCTCCTCAGCTGGCTACACCTTC. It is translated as CASSGSSAGYTF.